The 8 T cell receptor beta chains presented below share a single source sample, sequenced in a study of T cells in Graves' hyperthyroidism and ophthalmopathy. Amplified TCR beta CDR3 regions came from RNA transcripts. TCR CDR3 underwent first-round RT-PCR with the HTBI primer set. TCRdb used MiXCR to reprocess the multiplex PCR reads, holding one entry per CDR3 protein. The profile shows roughly 660,000 distinct CDR3 sequences, roughly 17% of them singletons. Source material: blood. The origin of the receptors is a man aged 45-65 years with Graves' hyperthyroidism.

This clonotype was recorded many times. The chain joins TRBV6-2 or TRBV6-3 to TRBJ1-1; D call uncertain. Trimming removed 7 bases at V and 8 bases at J, with 14 bases between. The CDR3 runs 12 residues. Germline assignment: CDR1 MNHEY and CDR2 SVGEGT. The CDR3 sequence is CASKDAYLEAFF. Written as DNA, the CDR3 is TGTGCCAGCAAAGACGCCTACCTAGAAGCTTTCTTT.

The chain is built from TRBV19 and TRBJ1-1; 8 positions match TRBD1. The trim removed 2 bases at V and 6 bases at J, leaving 5 bases unmatched. The CDR3 loop spans 14 amino acids. The germline V gene has CDR1 LNHDA and CDR2 SQIVND (reference sequence). CDR3 DNA: TGTGCCAGTAGTATATACCAGGGGGCCTCTGAAGCTTTCTTT. Amino acids: CASSIYQGASEAFF.

This clonotype occurred a few times. CDR3 sequence (DNA): TGTGCCAGTAGGGGGGCAGGTACCTACGAGCAGTACTTC. Its protein is CASRGAGTYEQYF. The chain uses TRBV19 and TRBJ2-7; possible D gene TRBD1, 6 bases. V was cut by 6 bases and J by 2 bases, with 11 bases left in between. Germline CDR1 reads LNHDA; CDR2 reads SQIVND (reference sequence). The CDR3 has 13 residues.

This clonotype was observed many times. This rearrangement joins TRBV28 to TRBJ2-7, with a tentative D call TRBD2 (7 bases). CDR3 size: 15 residues. Looked up from germline, CDR1 is MDHEN and CDR2 is SYDVKM. The V end was cut by 5 bases, the J end by 2 bases, with 16 bases between. CDR3 sequence (DNA): TGTGCCAGCAGTGGGGACAAGCGGGACCCCTACGAGCAGTACTTC. Translated, it gives CASSGDKRDPYEQYF.

This clonotype has more than one count but fewer than ten. Being one base from a much bigger clone, this may be a read error. This chain connects TRBV20-1 to TRBJ2-1; 7 bases are a match to TRBD2. The CDR3 is made up of 15 amino acids. The germline V gene has CDR1 DFQATT and CDR2 SNEGSKA (reference sequence). With 4 bases clipped from V and 9 bases from J, the junction kept 15 bases outside the gene matches. For the CDR3, the DNA is TGCAGTGCTACGCCCGTCGGAGCGGGGACCCGTGAGCAGTTCTTC. Protein sequence: CSATPVGAGTREQFF.

This clonotype was counted many times. This rearrangement joins TRBV18 to TRBJ1-5; unclear D gene. V was pared by 5 bases and J by 1 base, with 6 bases between. CDR1 is KGHSH and CDR2 is LQKENI in the germline V gene. This CDR3 contains 13 residues. CDR3 amino acids: CASSVGSNQPQHF. CDR3 coding DNA: TGTGCCAGCTCAGTAGGGAGCAATCAGCCCCAGCATTTT.

This clonotype was seen at least ten times. This chain links TRBV24-1 with TRBJ2-1; TRBD1 matches 8 bases. Germline-derived CDR1 and CDR2 are KGHDR and SFDVKD. The CDR3 covers 16 residues. Trimming took 3 bases from V and 4 from J; bases not matched to a gene: 7. The CDR3 DNA sequence: TGTGCCACCAGTGATCACCGACAGGGGAGGTACAATGAGCAGTTCTTC. Translation gives CATSDHRQGRYNEQFF.

In this sample, this clonotype turned up a few times. The chain combines TRBV20-1 with TRBJ1-1, with D possibly matching TRBD1 (5 bases). V was cut by 0 bases and J by 3 bases, with 14 bases left in between. CDR3 length: 15 residues. Germline V lookup: CDR1 DFQATT, CDR2 SNEGSKA (reference sequence). CDR3 amino acids: CSARDMAGTHTEAFF. CDR3 sequence (DNA): TGCAGTGCTAGAGATATGGCGGGGACCCACACTGAAGCTTTCTTT.